The next 2 T cell receptor beta chains were all read from a single sample in a study of T cells in Graves' hyperthyroidism and ophthalmopathy. Amplification targeted TCR beta CDR3 regions from RNA transcripts. The HTBI primer set was used in a first-round RT-PCR of the TCR CDR3. TCRdb recomputed calls from the multiplex PCR reads with MiXCR, one row per CDR3 protein. The repertoire holds fewer than 850,000 distinct CDR3 sequences, with 17% as singletons. The sequenced sample consisted of blood. These receptors all stem from a man between 45 and 60 years old with Graves' hyperthyroidism.

The chain joins TRBV4-2 to TRBJ1-5, with 8 bases fitting TRBD1. The CDR3 has 16 residues. In germline, CDR1 is LGHNA, CDR2 YNFKEQ. Losses at the gene ends were 3 bases for V and 4 bases for J; bases not matched to a gene: 8. The CDR3 bases are TGTGCCAGCAGCCAGGGACAGGTAGACATGAATCAGCCCCAGCATTTT. Protein product: CASSQGQVDMNQPQHF.

At least ten counts were recorded for this clonotype. The CDR3 spells CASNEREDYNEQFF. The CDR3 DNA reads as TGTGCCAGCAACGAGCGGGAGGACTACAATGAGCAGTTCTTC. J is TRBJ2-1 and V is TRBV28; 9 bases align to TRBD2. CDR3 size: 14 residues. V lost 7 bases, J lost 3 bases, and 4 bases stayed unmatched. Germline-derived CDR1 and CDR2 are MDHEN and SYDVKM.